This T cell receptor (beta chain) came from a study of beta chain features in type 1 diabetes. Study outcomes and limitations: Significant though moderate, a shortening of TCRB CDR3s appeared in all four CD4+ subsets of Type 1 diabetes patients.

Expressed TCRB transcripts were sequenced because the entire RNA isolate underwent reverse transcription. Sequenced by immunoSEQ multiplex PCR; TCRdb stores in-frame clones only, minus some. This sample carries more than 200,000 clones, more than 15% of them seen once, and the ten largest clones take about 0.08%. The trim removed 4 bases at V and 8 bases at J, leaving 8 bases unmatched. The CDR3 extends over 16 amino acids. Germline V gene lookup returns CDR1 MGHDK and CDR2 SYGVNS. Only a few counts were recorded for this clone. As yet, its antigen is unknown. The TCR comes from a man aged 25-40 years with type 1 diabetes. The material sequenced was naive CD4+ T cells from blood. The rearrangement links TRBV25-1 to TRBJ2-1; 13 bases map to TRBD2. The CDR3 is CASSVPGTSGTYEQFF. CDR3 nucleotides: TGTGCCAGCAGTGTCCCGGGGACTAGCGGGACTTATGAGCAGTTCTTC.